Presented here are 18 T cell receptor beta chains from one specimen sequenced in a study of T cells in localized non-small cell lung cancer. Method: immunoSEQ multiplex PCR; TCRdb's copy keeps in-frame clones and lacks some. This table has 130,000 or so clones, 70% to 90% appearing once. Sequenced material: peripheral blood, taken before any cancer treatment. The receptor set was obtained from a female donor over 55 with stage I lung adenocarcinoma.

The chain couples TRBV6-5 to TRBJ2-1, with 7 bases lining up with TRBD2. Losses at the gene ends were 0 bases for V and 10 bases for J; bases not matched to a gene: 6. This CDR3 comprises 14 residues. Germline CDR1 reads MNHEY; CDR2 reads SVGAGI. CDR3 in amino acids: CASSYSSGVGEQFF. The CDR3 DNA sequence: TGTGCCAGCAGTTACTCGAGCGGGGTAGGAGAGCAGTTCTTC.

The chain carries TRBV5-5 and TRBJ1-2; no clear D. Trimming left V 4 bases short and J 6 bases short, with 16 bases between. Germline V gene sequence: CDR1 SGHKS, CDR2 YYEKEE (reference sequence). The CDR3 is 14 residues long. Here the CDR3 reads CASSVRDGKNGYTF. The CDR3 nucleotides read TGTGCCAGCAGCGTCCGAGACGGGAAAAATGGCTACACCTTC.

This rearrangement joins TRBV7-2 to TRBJ2-3, with D unclear. The CDR3 runs to 17 residues. Germline V gene lookup returns CDR1 SGHTA and CDR2 FQGNSA. V lost 3 bases and J lost 0, with 16 bases in between. The CDR3 sequence: CASSFGPIWASTDTQYF. The CDR3 bases are TGTGCCAGCAGCTTCGGACCTATATGGGCTAGCACAGATACGCAGTATTTT.

This clone came up many times. The rearrangement uses TRBV28 and TRBJ2-1, with TRBD1 matching 10 bases. J was trimmed by 1 base and V by 6 bases; bases with no gene match: 18. Germline CDR1 and CDR2: MDHEN and SYDVKM. The CDR3 is made up of 20 amino acids. The CDR3 nucleotides read TGTGCCAGCAGAGCCCCCGGGACAGGGGACCCGAGATGGTCCTACAATGAGCAGTTCTTC. It encodes CASRAPGTGDPRWSYNEQFF.

This CDR3 is CASSYGGSYEQYF. Written as DNA, the CDR3 is TGTGCCAGCAGCTACGGGGGCTCCTACGAGCAGTACTTC. This chain links TRBV9 with TRBJ2-7; D might be TRBD2 (6 bases). This CDR3 is 13 amino acids long. Per germline, CDR1 SGDLS and CDR2 YYNGEE. Trimming stripped 4 bases from V and 0 bases from J, with 8 bases between.

The chain employs TRBV7-9 and TRBJ1-1; no reliable D call. The CDR3 spans 15 residues. Trimming cost V 4 bases and J 11 bases, with 23 bases left between them. Germline CDR1 is SEHNR and CDR2 is FQNEAQ (reference sequence). The CDR3 bases are TGTGCCAGCAGCTCCCACGACCTAACGTCCCTATGGGCTTTCTTT. Its translation is CASSSHDLTSLWAFF.

The chain couples TRBV29-1 to TRBJ1-1; tentative D call: TRBD1 (6 bases). The V end lost 6 bases, the J end lost 4 bases, and 18 bases lay between the germline ends. Germline V CDR1 and CDR2: SQVTM, ANQGSEA. The CDR3 contains 14 residues. The CDR3 loop is CSVAQRGGATEAFF. As DNA, the CDR3 is TGCAGCGTCGCACAAAGGGGGGGGGCCACTGAAGCTTTCTTT.

The V gene is TRBV29-1, the J gene TRBJ2-5, with 14 bases that match TRBD2. V was pared by 8 bases and J by 12 bases, with 14 bases of the junction left unmatched. Germline V gene lookup returns CDR1 SQVTM and CDR2 ANQGSEA. The CDR3 sequence is 14 residues long. CDR3 in amino acids: CSIQEGTSGGAEYF. CDR3 DNA sequence: TGCAGCATCCAGGAAGGGACTAGCGGGGGTGCAGAGTACTTC. Drawing the rest from reference TRBV29-1 and TRBJ2-5, the complete variable domain is SAVISQKPSRDICQRGTSLTIQCQVDSQVTMMFWYRQQPGQSLTLIATANQGSEATYESGFVIDKFPISRPNLTFSTLTVSNMSPEDSSIYLCSIQEGTSGGAEYFGPGTRLLVL.

The chain couples TRBV5-1 to TRBJ2-2, with D possibly matching TRBD2 (5 bases). V lost 0 bases to trimming and J lost 9 bases, with 12 bases between them. This CDR3 contains 14 residues. Germline V gene lookup returns CDR1 SGHRS and CDR2 YFSETQ. For the CDR3, the DNA is TGCGCCAGCAGCTTGGCCGGAGGCAACCGGGAGCTGTTTTTT. This gives the protein CASSLAGGNRELFF.

This sequence joins TRBV29-1 and TRBJ1-2; no definite D call. V was shortened by 2 bases and J by 3 bases, with 13 bases between the two germline ends. CDR1 is SQVTM, CDR2 ANQGSEA, per germline. The CDR3 runs 14 residues. Here the CDR3 DNA reads TGCAGCGTTGAACAACCCGGGAACCACTATGGCTACACCTTC. It encodes CSVEQPGNHYGYTF. The full variable domain, with the rest looked up from reference TRBV29-1 and TRBJ1-2, is SAVISQKPSRDICQRGTSLTIQCQVDSQVTMMFWYRQQPGQSLTLIATANQGSEATYESGFVIDKFPISRPNLTFSTLTVSNMSPEDSSIYLCSVEQPGNHYGYTFGSGTRLTVV.

The V and J genes are TRBV5-1 and TRBJ2-2; D is uncertain. This CDR3 spans 15 amino acids. The germline V gene encodes CDR1 SGHRS and CDR2 YFSETQ. Trimming cost V 0 bases and J 0 bases, with 6 bases left between them. CDR3 nucleotides: TGCGCCAGCAGCTTGGGACATGCGAACACCGGGGAGCTGTTTTTT. This gives the protein CASSLGHANTGELFF.

The chain employs TRBV7-6 and TRBJ2-7; D remains unclear. This CDR3 has 12 residues. With 5 bases removed from V and 0 bases from J, the gap between germline ends came to 5 bases. The germline V gene encodes CDR1 SGHVS and CDR2 FNYEAQ. CDR3 amino acids: CASSTVSYEQYF. CDR3 in DNA: TGTGCCAGCAGCACAGTCTCCTACGAGCAGTACTTC.

V and J are TRBV7-9 and TRBJ2-1, with D uncertain. CDR1 is SEHNR, CDR2 FQNEAQ, per germline (reference sequence). This CDR3 is 15 amino acids long. V dropped 5 bases and J dropped 0 bases, with 11 bases sitting between them. In DNA form, the CDR3 reads TGTGCCAGCAGCCCCTCGAGGAGCTCCTACAATGAGCAGTTCTTC. This encodes CASSPSRSSYNEQFF.

The V and J genes are TRBV11-2 and TRBJ1-1, with D perhaps TRBD1 (5 bases). V lost 5 bases and J 4 bases, leaving 11 bases between the germline ends. There are 13 residues in the CDR3. The germline V gene encodes CDR1 SGHAT and CDR2 FQNNGV. CDR3 coding DNA: TGTGCCAGCAGCACGGGACTGATCACTGAAGCTTTCTTT. As protein: CASSTGLITEAFF.

This clone was seen once. This chain connects TRBV4-2 to TRBJ2-7; possibly TRBD2 for D (5 bases). This CDR3 is built from 15 residues. The germline CDR1 and CDR2 sequences are LGHNA and YNFKEQ. V lost 0 bases and J 0 bases, leaving 9 bases between the germline ends. DNA for the CDR3: TGTGCCAGCAGCCAAGAGTTGGGGAGCTCCTACGAGCAGTACTTC. It codes for CASSQELGSSYEQYF.

This chain's CDR3 is CASSLGQVGQETQYF. In nucleotides, the CDR3 is TGTGCCAGCAGCTTAGGACAGGTGGGTCAAGAGACCCAGTACTTC. V is TRBV11-2 and J is TRBJ2-5, with a tentative D call TRBD1 (6 bases). V was clipped by 1 base and J by 2 bases, with 11 bases between them. This CDR3 spans 15 amino acids. Germline V gene sequence: CDR1 SGHAT, CDR2 FQNNGV.

The chain employs TRBV4-1 and TRBJ2-1, with 9 bases lining up with TRBD2. CDR1 is MGHRA, CDR2 YSYEKL, per germline. V lost 4 bases to trimming and J lost 3 bases; unmatched junction nucleotides: 4. The CDR3 length is 15 residues. The CDR3 DNA reads TGCGCCAGCAGCCGGACTAGCGAGAGCTACAATGAGCAGTTCTTC. Protein sequence: CASSRTSESYNEQFF.

The chain is built from TRBV2 and TRBJ1-5, with 7 nucleotides matching TRBD1. From germline, CDR1 is SNHLY and CDR2 FYNNEI. The CDR3 length is 13 residues. Losses at the gene ends were 7 bases for V and 4 bases for J; bases not matched to a gene: 4. The CDR3 here is CASKRGLNQPQHF. In nucleotides, the CDR3 is TGTGCCAGCAAGAGGGGGCTGAATCAGCCCCAGCATTTT.